This T cell receptor (beta chain) was recovered during a study of T cell responses to AZD1222 COVID-19 vaccine. Across the whole study: Whether given at about 4 or about 12 weeks, second doses were pooled. Broader study findings: Most donors were white British and more were female, and clonal diversity was possibly underestimated.

This clone came up once. Its target is not known. Per the germline V gene, CDR1 is LNHDA and CDR2 is SQIVND (reference sequence). With 5 bases clipped from V and 8 bases from J, the junction kept 4 bases outside the gene matches. CDR3 length: 14 residues. The data were produced by immunoSEQ multiplex PCR, yet TCRdb's version contains in-frame clones alone and is incomplete. The data show some 55,000 clones, about 90% seen once. Material: peripheral blood, obtained on day 0 of AZD1222 vaccination. The gene calls are TRBV19 and TRBJ2-1, with 12 nucleotides matching TRBD1. The receptor was derived from an adult in good health. CDR3 sequence reads: CASSVGQGAYEQFF. The CDR3 DNA follows: TGTGCCAGTAGTGTGGGACAGGGGGCCTATGAGCAGTTCTTC.